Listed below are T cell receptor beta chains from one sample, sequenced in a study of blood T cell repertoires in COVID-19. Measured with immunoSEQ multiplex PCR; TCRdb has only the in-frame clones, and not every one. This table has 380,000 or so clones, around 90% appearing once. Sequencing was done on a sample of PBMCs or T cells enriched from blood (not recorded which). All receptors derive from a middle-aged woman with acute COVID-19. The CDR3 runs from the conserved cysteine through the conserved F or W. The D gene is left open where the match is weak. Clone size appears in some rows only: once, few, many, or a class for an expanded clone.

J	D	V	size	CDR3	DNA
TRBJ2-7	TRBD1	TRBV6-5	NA	CASQKGQLFSYEQYF	TGTGCCAGCCAAAAGGGACAGCTATTTTCCTACGAGCAGTACTTC
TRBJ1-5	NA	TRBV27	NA	CASKQGRNQPQHF	TGTGCCAGCAAACAGGGCAGGAATCAGCCCCAGCATTTT
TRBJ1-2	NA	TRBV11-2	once	CASSPSGFFYGYTF	TGTGCCAGCAGCCCTTCGGGGTTTTTCTATGGCTACACCTTC
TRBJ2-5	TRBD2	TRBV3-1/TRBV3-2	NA	CASSQVAGGLQETQYF	TGTGCCAGCAGCCAAGTAGCGGGGGGTTTACAAGAGACCCAGTACTTC
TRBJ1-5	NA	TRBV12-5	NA	CASGLERGPQHF	TGTGCTAGTGGTTTGGAACGGGGGCCCCAGCATTTT
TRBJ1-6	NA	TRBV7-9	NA	CASRRHNYNSPLHF	TGTGCCAGCAGGCGACACAATTATAATTCACCCCTCCACTTT
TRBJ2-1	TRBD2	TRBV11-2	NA	CASSPNFGTSGGAVEQFF	TGTGCCAGCAGCCCAAACTTTGGGACTAGCGGGGGGGCGGTTGAGCAGTTCTTC
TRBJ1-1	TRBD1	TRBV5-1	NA	CASSSGGADTEAFF	TGCGCCAGCAGTTCAGGGGGCGCAGACACTGAAGCTTTCTTT
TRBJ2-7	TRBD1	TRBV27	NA	CASSHGQGDEQYF	TGTGCCAGCAGTCATGGACAGGGGGACGAGCAGTACTTC
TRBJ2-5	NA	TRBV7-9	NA	CASSSHRELQETQYF	TGTGCCAGCAGCTCTCACAGGGAACTCCAAGAGACCCAGTACTTC
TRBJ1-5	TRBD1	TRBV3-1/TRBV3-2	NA	CASSQGAGQGNQPQHF	TGTGCCAGCAGCCAAGGTGCGGGACAGGGCAATCAGCCCCAGCATTTT
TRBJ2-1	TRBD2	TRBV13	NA	CASSFTRSGGYNEQFF	TGTGCCAGCAGCTTCACTCGGAGCGGGGGATACAATGAGCAGTTCTTC
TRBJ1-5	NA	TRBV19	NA	CASSPTGGTGKGQPQHF	TGTGCCAGTAGTCCGACCGGTGGAACAGGGAAGGGACAGCCCCAGCATTTT
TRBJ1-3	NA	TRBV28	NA	CASSTPTVSGNTIYF	TGTGCCAGCAGTACTCCCACAGTATCTGGAAACACCATATATTTT
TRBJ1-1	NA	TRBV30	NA	CAWRTGPTTEAFF	TGTGCCTGGAGGACAGGACCCACCACTGAAGCTTTCTTT
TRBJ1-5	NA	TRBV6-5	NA	CASILAGSQPQHF	TGTGCCAGCATCCTAGCGGGCAGTCAGCCCCAGCATTTT
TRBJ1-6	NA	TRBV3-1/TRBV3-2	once	CASSQVGLDSGSPLHF	TGTGCCAGCAGCCAAGTCGGTCTGGACAGTGGGTCACCCCTCCACTTT
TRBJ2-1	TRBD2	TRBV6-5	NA	CASRSSGGGYNEQFF	TGTGCCAGCAGATCCTCGGGGGGGGGATACAATGAGCAGTTCTTC
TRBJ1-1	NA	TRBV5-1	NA	CASSFRGEAFF	TGCGCCAGCAGCTTTAGAGGTGAAGCTTTCTTT
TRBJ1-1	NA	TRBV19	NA	CASSMTETTAFF	TGTGCCAGTAGTATGACAGAAACGACAGCTTTCTTT
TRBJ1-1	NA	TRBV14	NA	CASSQGGGVPEAFF	TGTGCCAGCAGCCAAGGTGGGGGGGTTCCTGAAGCTTTCTTT
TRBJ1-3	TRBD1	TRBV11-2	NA	CASSHIRGRFPNTIYF	TGTGCCAGCAGCCATATCAGGGGGCGCTTCCCAAACACCATATATTTT
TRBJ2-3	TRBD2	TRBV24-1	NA	CATSDVGLSGGLDTQYF	TGTGCCACCAGTGATGTAGGGCTAAGCGGGGGTCTAGATACGCAGTATTTT
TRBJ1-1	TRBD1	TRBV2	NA	CASSEWGRGDTEAFF	TGTGCCAGCAGTGAATGGGGCAGGGGGGACACTGAAGCTTTCTTT
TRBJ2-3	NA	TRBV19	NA	CASSMGLVPDTQYF	TGTGCCAGTAGTATGGGGCTAGTTCCAGATACGCAGTATTTT
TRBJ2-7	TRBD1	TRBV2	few	CASTPERTGTGEQYF	TGTGCCAGCACCCCAGAAAGGACAGGGACCGGCGAGCAGTACTTC
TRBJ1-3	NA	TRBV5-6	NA	CASSLGGRGNTIYF	TGTGCCAGCAGCCTTGGCGGCAGAGGAAACACCATATATTTT
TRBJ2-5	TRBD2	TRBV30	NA	CAWSVAGYETQYF	TGTGCCTGGAGTGTAGCGGGGTATGAGACCCAGTACTTC
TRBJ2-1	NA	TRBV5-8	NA	CASSLSTVSSYNEQFF	TGTGCCAGCAGCTTGAGCACGGTGAGCTCCTACAATGAGCAGTTCTTC